Below, one T cell receptor beta chain is given with its context. These data originate in a study of cytomegalovirus exposure and HLA in healthy donors. Clones were sequenced by immunoSEQ multiplex PCR, and TCRdb holds only the in-frame ones, with some missing. Altogether 75,000 to 85,000 clones are present, more than 75% being singletons, with the ten largest covering about 1.9%. Sequences were obtained from PBMCs. The clonotype comes from a man between 25 and 39 years old in good health and CMV-seronegative.

The CDR3 DNA reads as TGTGCCAGCAGCTCCCCAACAGGGAAGGGATGGGAGCAGTACTTC. Amino acids: CASSSPTGKGWEQYF. The V and J genes are TRBV7-9 and TRBJ2-7, with D possibly matching TRBD1 (6 bases). In germline, CDR1 is SEHNR, CDR2 FQNEAQ (reference sequence). The V end was cut by 4 bases, the J end by 7 bases, with 20 bases between. The CDR3 consists of 15 residues.